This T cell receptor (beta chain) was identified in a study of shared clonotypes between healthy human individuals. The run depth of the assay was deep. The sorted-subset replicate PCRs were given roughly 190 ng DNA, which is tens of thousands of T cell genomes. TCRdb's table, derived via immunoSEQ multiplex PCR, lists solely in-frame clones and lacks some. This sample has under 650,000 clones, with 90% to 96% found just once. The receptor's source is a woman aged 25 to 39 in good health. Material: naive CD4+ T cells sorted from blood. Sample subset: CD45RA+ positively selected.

The DNA for the CDR3 is TGTGCCAGCAGTCCTCTGACTAGCGGGGCTCTGGGGTACAATGAGCAGTTCTTC. This translates into CASSPLTSGALGYNEQFF. The gene calls are TRBV28 and TRBJ2-1; 11 bases line up with TRBD2. The length of the CDR3 is 18 residues. Trimming took 5 bases from V and 4 from J; bases not matched to a gene: 13. The germline CDR1 and CDR2 sequences are MDHEN and SYDVKM.